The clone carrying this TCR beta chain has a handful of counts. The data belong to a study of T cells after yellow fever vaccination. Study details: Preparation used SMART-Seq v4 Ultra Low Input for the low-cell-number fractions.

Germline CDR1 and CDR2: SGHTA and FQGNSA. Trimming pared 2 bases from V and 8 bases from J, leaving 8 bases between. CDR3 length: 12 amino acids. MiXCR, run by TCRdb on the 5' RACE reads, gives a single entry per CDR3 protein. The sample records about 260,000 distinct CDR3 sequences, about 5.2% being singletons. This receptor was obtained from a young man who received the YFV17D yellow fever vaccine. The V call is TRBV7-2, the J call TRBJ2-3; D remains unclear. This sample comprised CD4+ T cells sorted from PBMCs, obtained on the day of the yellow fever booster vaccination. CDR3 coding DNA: TGTGCCAGCAGCTTAAGGTCAGGTACGCAGTATTTT. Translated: CASSLRSGTQYF. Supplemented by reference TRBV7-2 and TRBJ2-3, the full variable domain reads GAGVSQSPSNKVTEKGKDVELRCDPISGHTALYWYRQSLGQGLEFLIYFQGNSAPDKSGLPSDRFSAERTGGSVSTLTIQRTQQEDSAVYLCASSLRSGTQYFGPGTRLTVL.